This T cell receptor beta chain derives from a study of T cell repertoires in cytomegalovirus infection. The overall study: CMV infection and matching HLA type were both indicated by public TCR beta signatures.

TCRdb re-analysed the reads in MiXCR, keeping a single row per CDR3 protein. The table includes 600,000 to 700,000 distinct CDR3 sequences, around a third detected once. The V and J ends lost 0 bases and 4 bases respectively, with 22 bases between them. CDR1 and CDR2 from the germline V gene are SGHRS and YFSETQ. CDR3 size: 18 residues. With regard to this clonotype: As yet, its antigen is unknown.

Sequences were derived from cultured PBMCs, sampled from culture after CMV antigen stimulation. This chain links TRBV5-1 with TRBJ1-2; D gene ambiguous. The receptor was derived from a human donor in good health (CMV status not recorded). Some clones in this sample may be carry-over from other donors' samples. The DNA of the CDR3 is TGCGCCAGCAGCTTGGCCCCGTCTAGCGGACGGGAGGGCTATGGCTACACCTTC. Amino acids: CASSLAPSSGREGYGYTF. Complete variable domain (other parts from reference TRBV5-1 and TRBJ1-2): KAGVTQTPRYLIKTRGQQVTLSCSPISGHRSVSWYQQTPGQGLQFLFEYFSETQRNKGNFPGRFSGRQFSNSRSEMNVSTLELGDSALYLCASSLAPSSGREGYGYTFGSGTRLTVV.